This entry lists 5 T cell receptor beta chains sequenced from one sample in a study of post-analysis software for immune sequencing data. Study-level findings and limits: When patients were compared with controls, four to six TRBV segments were more frequent, TRBV5-6, TRBV5-1 and TRBV20-1 among them.

Libraries were made from TCR beta cDNA, and they carried unique molecular identifiers. MiXCR, run by TCRdb on the PCR reads, gives a single entry per CDR3 protein. The repertoire holds some 370,000 distinct CDR3 sequences, with 30% to 45% as singletons. What these receptors recognize is not known. The sample comprised blood. The receptors originated from a girl under 18 with multiple sclerosis.

V and J are TRBV13 and TRBJ1-2; D perhaps matches TRBD1 (5 bases). This CDR3 spans 13 amino acids. In germline, CDR1 is PRHDT, CDR2 FYEKMQ (reference sequence). Trimming stripped 1 base from V and 6 bases from J, with 9 bases between. Here the CDR3 reads CASSLAGRDGYTF. The DNA for the CDR3 is TGTGCCAGCAGCTTAGCGGGGCGGGATGGCTACACCTTC.

This chain uses TRBV3-1 with TRBJ1-1; the match to TRBD1 covers 12 bases. Unmatched junction bases numbered 17, after V lost 2 bases and J lost 4 bases. Germline V gene sequence: CDR1 LGHDT, CDR2 YNNKEL (reference sequence). This CDR3 spans 20 amino acids. The CDR3 here is CASSQLGVGQGAPLTTEAFF. Written as DNA, the CDR3 is TGTGCCAGCAGCCAATTGGGGGTGGGACAGGGGGCACCCCTGACCACTGAAGCTTTCTTT.

The rearrangement uses TRBV28 and TRBJ2-7; tentatively, D is TRBD1 or TRBD2 (5 bases each). The germline CDR1 and CDR2 sequences are MDHEN and SYDVKM. Trimming removed 3 bases at V and 1 base at J, with 13 bases between. The CDR3 contains 15 residues. The CDR3 here is CASSLTGAKSYEQYF. In DNA, the CDR3 is TGTGCCAGCAGTTTGACCGGGGCTAAGTCCTACGAGCAGTACTTC. Combining the CDR3 with reference TRBV28 and TRBJ2-7 gives the whole variable domain DVKVTQSSRYLVKRTGEKVFLECVQDMDHENMFWYRQDPGLGLRLIYFSYDVKMKEKGDIPEGYSVSREKKERFSLILESASTNQTSMYLCASSLTGAKSYEQYFGPGTRLTVT.

The V call is TRBV7-3, the J call TRBJ2-5, with TRBD2 matching over 15 bases. The CDR3 consists of 17 residues. V trimming: 1 base; J trimming: 5 bases; junction bases outside the gene matches: 5. Germline lookup yields CDR1 SGHTA and CDR2 FQGTGA. The CDR3 nucleotides are TGTGCCAGCAGCTTAAGAGGACTAGCGGGGGGGACGGAGACCCAGTACTTC. Translating it yields CASSLRGLAGGTETQYF.

The V gene is TRBV7-3, the J gene TRBJ2-3; maybe TRBD1 (5 bases). The germline V gene encodes CDR1 SGHTA and CDR2 FQGTGA. V lost 3 bases, J lost 3 bases, and 7 bases lay in between. The CDR3 consists of 13 residues. CDR3 region: CASSFKGTDTQYF. The CDR3 DNA reads TGTGCCAGCAGCTTTAAGGGGACAGATACGCAGTATTTT.